The entry that follows covers one T cell receptor (beta chain) sequence. Its matching antigen is unknown. At the DNA level, this CDR3 is encoded by other sequences in the same sample as well. The trim removed 2 bases at V and 2 bases at J, leaving 4 bases unmatched. The CDR3 is made up of 15 amino acids. CDR1 is SGHDN, CDR2 FVKESK, per germline. The sample comes from a study of shared clonotypes between healthy human individuals. Study-wide background: A donor's plate count was three for CD4 naive and three for CD4 memory; CD8 naive had two and CD8 memory one.

The table came from immunoSEQ multiplex PCR; TCRdb's copy has only in-frame clones and leaves some out. In the table there are roughly 2.2 million clones, more than 80% of which are singletons. Study results and caveats: Depth of sequencing was expected to influence donor clonotype sharing. The generation probabilities recorded for non-shared clonotypes fell below those of clonotypes shared by all four donors.

Sequenced input: naive CD4+ T cells from PBMCs. Regarding subset: CD45RA+ positively selected. The gene calls are TRBV14 and TRBJ2-7; 9 bases are shared with TRBD1. The sequence derives from a man younger than 35 in good health. Some clones in this sample may be carry-over from other donors' samples. The DNA for the CDR3 is TGTGCCAGCAGCCAACCTGGGACAGGGCCCTACGAGCAGTACTTC. This gives the protein CASSQPGTGPYEQYF.